The 17 T cell receptor beta chains listed next were all sequenced from one sample in a study of T-cell reconstitution after alpha-beta-depleted transplantation in children. It was with unique molecular identifiers that the TCRbeta library was prepared. Using its own MiXCR run on the PCR reads, TCRdb lists one record per CDR3 protein. The table records 450,000 to 600,000 distinct CDR3 sequences, approximately 10% of them present only once. This specimen consisted of PBMCs, obtained before TCRalphabeta/CD19-depleted stem cell transplant. The receptors come from a child aged 2 to 10 with inherited bone marrow failure, due to receive a stem cell transplant.

This clonotype was counted ten times or more. This chain connects TRBV20-1 to TRBJ1-1, with 8 bases matching TRBD1. The CDR3 spans 14 residues. Trimming removed 3 bases from V and 3 bases from J; junction bases left unmatched: 6. Germline CDR1 is DFQATT and CDR2 is SNEGSKA (reference sequence). The CDR3, as DNA: TGCAGTGCTAGTTCAGGGGGCGCGGACACTGAAGCTTTCTTT. It is translated as CSASSGGADTEAFF.

This clonotype was counted many times. V is TRBV24-1 and J is TRBJ2-3; D is possibly TRBD2 (6 bases). Per the germline V gene, CDR1 is KGHDR and CDR2 is SFDVKD. There are 14 residues in the CDR3. Trimming cost V 5 bases and J 3 bases, with 11 bases left between them. CDR3 amino acids: CATSASTSTDTQYF. The CDR3 nucleotides read TGTGCCACCAGTGCCTCGACTAGTACAGATACGCAGTATTTT.

This clonotype has a count of ten or more. The chain recombines TRBV18 with TRBJ1-6; possibly TRBD1 for D (5 bases). Trimming pared 1 base from V and 7 bases from J, leaving 11 bases between. There are 15 residues in the CDR3. Per the germline V gene, CDR1 is KGHSH and CDR2 is LQKENI. The CDR3 DNA sequence: TGTGCCAGCTCACCACGGGGACTCCAAAATTCACCCCTCCACTTT. It codes for CASSPRGLQNSPLHF.

This clonotype was seen repeatedly, ten times or more. The rearrangement links TRBV11-1 to TRBJ2-3, with 9 bases matching TRBD2. The trim removed 3 bases at V and 4 bases at J, leaving 8 bases unmatched. Germline V gene lookup returns CDR1 SGHAT and CDR2 FQDESV (reference sequence). The CDR3 length is 16 residues. The DNA of the CDR3 is TGTGCCAGCAGCTTCCGGACTAGCGAAAGCCCAGATACGCAGTATTTT. Translating it yields CASSFRTSESPDTQYF.

This clonotype was observed many times. The chain links TRBV12-3 or TRBV12-4 to TRBJ1-2, with 11 bases identical to TRBD1. The CDR3 runs to 13 residues. Trimming at V came to 6 bases and at J to 6 bases, leaving 3 bases not matched to a gene. CDR3 in amino acids: CASSWGQGDGYTF. In DNA form, the CDR3 reads TGTGCCAGCAGCTGGGGACAGGGGGATGGCTACACCTTC.

About this clonotype itself: A single base separates this from a much larger clone, so it may be a read error. The gene calls are TRBV5-5 and TRBJ1-4; D is perhaps TRBD1 (6 bases). The CDR3 runs 15 residues. Germline CDR1 and CDR2: SGHKS and YYEKEE (reference sequence). CDR3 amino acids: CASSFYRGQGERLFF. The CDR3 coding sequence is TGTGCCAGCAGCTTTTATCGGGGGCAGGGTGAAAGACTGTTTTTT.

Concerning this clonotype itself: Given a much more abundant clone one base away, this may be a read error. The chain is built from TRBV20-1 and TRBJ1-4; D might be TRBD1 (5 bases). The CDR3 is made up of 13 amino acids. Germline loops: CDR1 DFQATT, CDR2 SNEGSKA (reference sequence). Trimming stripped 7 bases from V and 8 bases from J, with 17 bases between. CDR3 amino acids: CSGPQEPDEKLFF. CDR3 sequence (DNA): TGCAGTGGTCCACAGGAGCCCGACGAAAAACTGTTTTTT.

With regard to this clonotype: It may be a read error: a sequence one base away is much more abundant. The V and J genes are TRBV12-3 or TRBV12-4 and TRBJ1-5; D is unresolved. The CDR3 runs to 16 residues. The CDR3 nucleotides are TGTGCCAACAGTTTATTTTTGGGAAGTCGCAATCAGCCCCAGCATTTT. It is translated as CANSLFLGSRNQPQHF.

This clonotype was observed many times. The chain recombines TRBV24-1 with TRBJ2-1, with 11 bases matching TRBD2. The germline V gene encodes CDR1 KGHDR and CDR2 SFDVKD. Germline trimming cut 9 bases from V and 9 bases from J; bases unmatched to any gene: 6. The CDR3 consists of 13 residues. Written as DNA, the CDR3 is TGTGCCACCGGATCTAGCGGGAGGAGTGAGCAGTTCTTC. This sequence encodes CATGSSGRSEQFF.

This clonotype was found many times. The V call is TRBV7-2, the J call TRBJ2-7; D is uncertain. Germline CDR1 reads SGHTA; CDR2 reads FQGNSA. With 3 bases removed from V and 3 bases from J, the gap between germline ends came to 6 bases. The length of the CDR3 is 12 residues. CDR3 in DNA: TGTGCCAGCAGCTTCGGAAACTACGAGCAGTACTTC. This translates into CASSFGNYEQYF. Combining the CDR3 with reference TRBV7-2 and TRBJ2-7 gives the whole variable domain GAGVSQSPSNKVTEKGKDVELRCDPISGHTALYWYRQSLGQGLEFLIYFQGNSAPDKSGLPSDRFSAERTGGSVSTLTIQRTQQEDSAVYLCASSFGNYEQYFGPGTRLTVT.

This clonotype was counted many times. The rearrangement links TRBV5-1 to TRBJ2-7; D gene uncertain. The germline V and J ends were trimmed by 0 bases and 4 bases, with 14 bases remaining between them. The CDR3 is 15 residues long. CDR1 and CDR2 from the germline V gene are SGHRS and YFSETQ. CDR3 nucleotides: TGCGCCAGCAGCTTGGGGGTTGTTACGTGGTACGAGCAGTACTTC. It encodes CASSLGVVTWYEQYF.

This clonotype was seen ten or more times. The chain recombines TRBV3-1 with TRBJ1-4; 7 bases fit TRBD1. The V segment lost 5 bases and the J segment 5 bases; nucleotides outside the gene matches: 8. The germline V gene encodes CDR1 LGHDT and CDR2 YNNKEL (reference sequence). This CDR3 has 15 amino acids. The CDR3 DNA reads TGTGCCAGCAGCTTATCAGGGGGATCCAATGAAAAACTGTTTTTT. This encodes CASSLSGGSNEKLFF.

In this sample, this clonotype turned up many times. This chain links TRBV5-1 with TRBJ2-1; maybe TRBD2 (6 bases). Germline CDR1 and CDR2: SGHRS and YFSETQ. With 4 bases removed from V and 0 bases from J, the gap between germline ends came to 11 bases. The CDR3 is 15 amino acids. CDR3 in DNA: TGCGCCAGCAGCGGACTGGGACTCTCCTACAATGAGCAGTTCTTC. It yields the protein CASSGLGLSYNEQFF.

This clonotype has at least ten counts. The chain combines TRBV6-4 with TRBJ2-3; 11 nucleotides align to TRBD2. Germline CDR1 and CDR2: MRHNA and SNTAGT. The CDR3 extends over 21 amino acids. J was trimmed by 2 bases and V by 5 bases; bases with no gene match: 21. The CDR3 loop reads CASSTRRGLAVPPFNTDTQYF. CDR3 bases: TGTGCCAGCAGTACTCGTAGGGGACTAGCGGTACCACCTTTCAACACAGATACGCAGTATTTT.

This clonotype was detected ten times or more. The V call is TRBV7-2, the J call TRBJ2-6; D unresolved. Looked up from germline, CDR1 is SGHTA and CDR2 is FQGNSA. The CDR3 contains 15 residues. The V and J ends lost 2 bases and 0 bases respectively, with 5 bases between them. The CDR3 DNA follows: TGTGCCAGCAGCTTATCTGACTCTGGGGCCAACGTCCTGACTTTC. It yields the protein CASSLSDSGANVLTF. Full variable domain (remainder filled in from reference TRBV7-2 and TRBJ2-6): GAGVSQSPSNKVTEKGKDVELRCDPISGHTALYWYRQSLGQGLEFLIYFQGNSAPDKSGLPSDRFSAERTGGSVSTLTIQRTQQEDSAVYLCASSLSDSGANVLTFGAGSRLTVL.

This clonotype was observed a handful of times. This chain connects TRBV20-1 to TRBJ2-7; D could derive from TRBD1 or TRBD2 (5 bases each). CDR3 length: 14 amino acids. Germline assignment: CDR1 DFQATT and CDR2 SNEGSKA (reference sequence). Trimming took off 5 bases at V and 3 bases at J, with 17 bases between the two ends. CDR3 DNA sequence: TGCAGTGCTCGCTCGACAGCGGTCCTCTACGAGCAGTACTTC. Translation: CSARSTAVLYEQYF.

The V gene is TRBV15, the J gene TRBJ2-1; 8 bases are shared with TRBD2. Germline values: CDR1 LNHNV, CDR2 YYDKDF (reference sequence). CDR3 length: 16 residues. Trimming took 6 bases from V and 3 from J; bases not matched to a gene: 10. CDR3 sequence reads: CATREGLAENYNEQFF. As DNA, the CDR3 is TGTGCCACCAGAGAAGGACTAGCAGAAAACTACAATGAGCAGTTCTTC.